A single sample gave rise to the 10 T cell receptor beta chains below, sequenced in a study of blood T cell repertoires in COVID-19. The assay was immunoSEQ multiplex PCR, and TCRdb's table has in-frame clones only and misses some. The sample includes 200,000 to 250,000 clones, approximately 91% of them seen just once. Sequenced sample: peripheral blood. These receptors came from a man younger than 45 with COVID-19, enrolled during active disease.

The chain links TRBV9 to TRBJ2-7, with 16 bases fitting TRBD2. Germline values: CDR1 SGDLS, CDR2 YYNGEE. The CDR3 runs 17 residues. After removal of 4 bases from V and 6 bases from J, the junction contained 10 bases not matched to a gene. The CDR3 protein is CASSRGTSGGASSEQYF. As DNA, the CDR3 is TGTGCCAGCAGCCGCGGGACTAGCGGGGGGGCGAGTAGCGAGCAGTACTTC.

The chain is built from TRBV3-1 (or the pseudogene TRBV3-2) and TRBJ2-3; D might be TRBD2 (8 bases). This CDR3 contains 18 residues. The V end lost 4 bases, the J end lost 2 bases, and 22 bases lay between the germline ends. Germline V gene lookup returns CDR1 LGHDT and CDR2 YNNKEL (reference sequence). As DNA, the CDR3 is TGTGCCAGCAGCCCGCCTCCCCGCGGGGGGACAGACACAGATACGCAGTATTTT. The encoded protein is CASSPPPRGGTDTDTQYF.

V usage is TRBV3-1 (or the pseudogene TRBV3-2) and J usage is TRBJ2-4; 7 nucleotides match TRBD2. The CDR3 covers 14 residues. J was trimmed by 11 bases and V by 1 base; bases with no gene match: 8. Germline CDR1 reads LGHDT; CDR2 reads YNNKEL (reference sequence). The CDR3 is CASSQGAGREVQYF. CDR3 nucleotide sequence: TGTGCCAGCAGCCAAGGGGCGGGGAGGGAGGTTCAGTACTTC.

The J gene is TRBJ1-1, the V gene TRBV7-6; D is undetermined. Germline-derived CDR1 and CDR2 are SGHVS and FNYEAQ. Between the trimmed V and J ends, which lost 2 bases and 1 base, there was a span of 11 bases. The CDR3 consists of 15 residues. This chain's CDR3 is CASSLNVGRNTEAFF. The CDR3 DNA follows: TGTGCCAGCAGCTTAAACGTTGGCCGGAACACTGAAGCTTTCTTT.

The CDR3 DNA follows: TGTGCCAGCAGCGCCCCTCCGGGACAGGGGGACAATGAGCAGTTCTTC. Protein sequence: CASSAPPGQGDNEQFF. V and J are TRBV7-9 and TRBJ2-1, with 11 bases lining up with TRBD1. V dropped 5 bases and J dropped 5; count of bases not matched to a gene: 8. In germline, CDR1 is SEHNR, CDR2 FQNEAQ (reference sequence). The CDR3 covers 16 residues.

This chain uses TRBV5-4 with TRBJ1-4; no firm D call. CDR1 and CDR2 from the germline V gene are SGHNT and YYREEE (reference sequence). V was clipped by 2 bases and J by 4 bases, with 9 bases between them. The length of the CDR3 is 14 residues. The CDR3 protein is CASSFTGNNEKLFF. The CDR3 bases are TGTGCCAGCAGCTTCACCGGGAATAATGAAAAACTGTTTTTT.

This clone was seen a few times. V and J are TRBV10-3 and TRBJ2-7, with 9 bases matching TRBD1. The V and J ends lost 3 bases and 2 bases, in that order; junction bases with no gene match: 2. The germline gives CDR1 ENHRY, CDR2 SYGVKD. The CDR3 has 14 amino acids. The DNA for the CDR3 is TGTGCCATCAGTGACCGACAGGGGGCCTACGAGCAGTACTTC. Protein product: CAISDRQGAYEQYF.

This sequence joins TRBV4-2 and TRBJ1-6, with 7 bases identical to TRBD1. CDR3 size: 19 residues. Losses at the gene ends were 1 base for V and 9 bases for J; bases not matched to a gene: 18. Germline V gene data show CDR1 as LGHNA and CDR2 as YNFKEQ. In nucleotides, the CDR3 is TGTGCCAGCAGCCAAGCACCCCTTTCCGGGACAGCGTACCCTTCACCCCTCCACTTT. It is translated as CASSQAPLSGTAYPSPLHF.

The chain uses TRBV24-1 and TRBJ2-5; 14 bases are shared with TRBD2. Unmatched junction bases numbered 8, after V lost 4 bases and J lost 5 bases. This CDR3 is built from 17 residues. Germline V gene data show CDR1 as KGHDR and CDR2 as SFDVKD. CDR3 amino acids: CATSDHRLAGGLETQYF. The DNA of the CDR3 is TGTGCCACCAGTGACCACAGACTAGCGGGGGGGCTTGAGACCCAGTACTTC.

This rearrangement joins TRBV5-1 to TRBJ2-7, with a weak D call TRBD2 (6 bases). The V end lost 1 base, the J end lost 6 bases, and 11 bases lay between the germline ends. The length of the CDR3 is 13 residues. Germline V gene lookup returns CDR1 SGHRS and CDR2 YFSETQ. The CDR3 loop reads CASSLTSSAEQYF. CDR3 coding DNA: TGCGCCAGCAGCTTGACTAGCTCGGCCGAGCAGTACTTC. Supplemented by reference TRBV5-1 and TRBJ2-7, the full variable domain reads KAGVTQTPRYLIKTRGQQVTLSCSPISGHRSVSWYQQTPGQGLQFLFEYFSETQRNKGNFPGRFSGRQFSNSRSEMNVSTLELGDSALYLCASSLTSSAEQYFGPGTRLTVT.